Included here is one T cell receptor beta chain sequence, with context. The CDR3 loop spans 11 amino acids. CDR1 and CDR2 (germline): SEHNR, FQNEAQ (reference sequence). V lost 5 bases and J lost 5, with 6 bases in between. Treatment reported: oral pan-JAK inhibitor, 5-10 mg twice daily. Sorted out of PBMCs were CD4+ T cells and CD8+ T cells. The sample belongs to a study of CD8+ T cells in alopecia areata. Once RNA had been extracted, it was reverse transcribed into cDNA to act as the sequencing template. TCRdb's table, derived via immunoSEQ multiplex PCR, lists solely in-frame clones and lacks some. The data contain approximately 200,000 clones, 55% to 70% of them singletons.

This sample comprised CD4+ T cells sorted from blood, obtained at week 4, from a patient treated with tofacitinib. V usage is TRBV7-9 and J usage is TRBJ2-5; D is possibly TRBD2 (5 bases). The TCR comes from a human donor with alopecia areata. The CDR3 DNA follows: TGTGCCAGCAGCCGAGGGGAGACCCAGTACTTC. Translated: CASSRGETQYF.